What follows describes a single T cell receptor beta chain. Only in-frame clones appear in the TCRdb table, and some are missing; sequencing was by immunoSEQ multiplex PCR. The sample yields roughly 6,100 clones, approximately 80% seen once. The sample originates from a study of immune evolution from preneoplasia to lung adenocarcinoma. Resections took place in Japan or China from about 2014 to 2018. CDR1 and CDR2 (germline): SGHNT, YENEEA. Trimming removed 0 bases from V and 1 base from J, with 9 bases in between. The CDR3 has 15 residues. This receptor was taken from an older donor with lung adenocarcinoma. The chain employs TRBV11-3 and TRBJ1-1; possible D gene TRBD1, 6 bases. The sample was FFPE adjacent normal lung tissue. CDR3 sequence: CASSLDQGGNTEAFF. The CDR3, as DNA: TGTGCCAGCAGCTTAGATCAAGGGGGGAACACTGAAGCTTTCTTT.